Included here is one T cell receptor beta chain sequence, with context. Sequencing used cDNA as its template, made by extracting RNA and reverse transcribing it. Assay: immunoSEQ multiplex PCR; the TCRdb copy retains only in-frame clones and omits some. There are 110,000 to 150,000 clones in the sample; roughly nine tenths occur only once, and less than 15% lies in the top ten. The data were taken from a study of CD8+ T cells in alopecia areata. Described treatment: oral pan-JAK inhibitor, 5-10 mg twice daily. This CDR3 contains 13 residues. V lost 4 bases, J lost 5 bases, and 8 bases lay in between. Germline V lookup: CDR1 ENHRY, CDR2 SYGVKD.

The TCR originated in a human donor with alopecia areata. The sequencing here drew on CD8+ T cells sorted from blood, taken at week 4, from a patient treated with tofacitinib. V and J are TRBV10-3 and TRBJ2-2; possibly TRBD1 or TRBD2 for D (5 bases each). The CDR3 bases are TGTGCCATCAGTGTGGGGGAGACCGGGGAGCTGTTTTTT. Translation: CAISVGETGELFF.